What follows describes a single T cell receptor (beta chain). The target antigen is unknown. This sample was taken from a study of T cell responses to AZD1222 COVID-19 vaccine. From germline, CDR1 is MNHNY and CDR2 SVGAGI (reference sequence). Trimming at V came to 5 bases and at J to 0 bases, leaving 20 bases not matched to a gene. CDR3 length equals 21 residues. Study results and caveats: Clonal diversity was possibly underestimated; the donors were predominantly white British and more often female. The number of AZD1222 recipients seropositive at baseline was only 6 or 7. Nearly half of spike-specific TCRs reportedly go after variant regions that carry no mutations. Spike was spanned by vaccine-associated CD4 TCRs, which were dominant at 160-218 and 743-854.

Clones were read by immunoSEQ multiplex PCR, and TCRdb kept only the in-frame ones, dropping some. This table has about 130,000 clones, approximately 90% appearing once. The source of this sequence is an adult in good health. Specimen: peripheral blood, collected on day 0 of AZD1222 vaccination. The chain is built from TRBV6-6 and TRBJ1-3, with 9 bases that match TRBD1. CDR3 region: CASSLRATHRGPFISGNTIYF. In nucleotides, the CDR3 is TGTGCCAGCAGTCTCCGAGCTACCCACAGGGGGCCTTTTATCTCTGGAAACACCATATATTTT.